Listed below are T cell receptor beta chains from one sample, sequenced in a study of blood T cell repertoires in COVID-19. Method: immunoSEQ multiplex PCR; TCRdb's copy keeps in-frame clones and lacks some. The table lists 100,000 to 150,000 clones, approximately 85% of them singletons. The sequenced sample was peripheral blood. The receptors derive from an elderly man with active or convalescent COVID-19. Each CDR3 is given with its conserved first and last residue. D genes are given only for firm matches. Only part of the rows carry a size: once, few, many, or a class if the clone is expanded.

v_gene	d_gene	abundance	j_gene	CDR3aa	CDR3nt
TRBV6-5	-	-	TRBJ1-1	CASTPPWGGPTEAFF	TGTGCCAGCACCCCACCATGGGGGGGGCCCACTGAAGCTTTCTTT
TRBV4-1	-	-	TRBJ1-4	CASSQVAMGLGGEKLFF	TGCGCCAGCAGCCAAGTTGCGATGGGGCTAGGGGGTGAAAAACTGTTTTTT
TRBV5-6	-	-	TRBJ1-2	CASSWAGANYGYTF	TGTGCCAGCAGCTGGGCGGGAGCTAACTATGGCTACACCTTC
TRBV10-1	TRBD1	-	TRBJ1-3	CARVRDRIPSSGNTIYF	TGCGCCAGAGTCCGGGACAGGATTCCAAGCTCTGGAAACACCATATATTTT
TRBV19	-	-	TRBJ1-5	CASSLGGGGNQPQHF	TGTGCCAGTAGCCTGGGGGGAGGGGGCAATCAGCCCCAGCATTTT
TRBV7-2	TRBD1	-	TRBJ1-1	CASSTGGGTPNTEAFF	TGTGCCAGCAGCACAGGGGGCGGGACCCCCAACACTGAAGCTTTCTTT
TRBV5-6	TRBD1	-	TRBJ1-6	CASSLAAGQGIPSPLHF	TGTGCCAGCAGCTTGGCCGCGGGACAGGGGATTCCTTCACCCCTCCACTTT
TRBV5-1	TRBD1	-	TRBJ1-3	CASSLGTGSGNTIYF	TGCGCCAGCAGCTTGGGGACAGGGTCTGGAAACACCATATATTTT
TRBV7-2	TRBD2	-	TRBJ2-1	CASSTRTSGRGSYNEQFF	TGTGCCAGCAGCACACGGACTAGCGGCAGGGGGTCCTACAATGAGCAGTTCTTC
TRBV6-5	TRBD1	-	TRBJ1-5	CASSDREYQPQHF	TGTGCCAGCAGCGACAGGGAATATCAGCCCCAGCATTTT
TRBV4-2	-	-	TRBJ1-1	CASSLQTGLNTEAFF	TGTGCCAGCAGCCTTCAAACAGGGTTGAACACTGAAGCTTTCTTT
TRBV4-1	TRBD1	-	TRBJ2-7	CASSNLRDSSYEQYF	TGCGCCAGCAGCAACTTACGGGACAGCTCCTACGAGCAGTACTTC
TRBV19	TRBD2	few	TRBJ2-7	CASTRGLAGGSSYEQYF	TGTGCCAGTACCCGGGGACTAGCGGGAGGTAGCTCCTACGAGCAGTACTTC
TRBV7-3	TRBD2	-	TRBJ2-7	CASSFGEGEQYF	TGTGCCAGCAGCTTCGGGGAGGGCGAGCAGTACTTC
TRBV5-1	-	-	TRBJ1-5	CASSPGGGHPNQPQHF	TGCGCCAGCAGCCCGGGAGGGGGGCACCCCAATCAGCCCCAGCATTTT
TRBV6-2/TRBV6-3	-	-	TRBJ1-3	CASSYSSPSGNTIYF	TGTGCCAGCAGTTACTCGTCTCCCTCTGGAAACACCATATATTTT
TRBV4-1	TRBD1	-	TRBJ1-6	CASSQAPDRENSPLHF	TGCGCCAGCAGCCAAGCCCCGGACAGGGAAAATTCACCCCTCCACTTT
TRBV6-5	TRBD2	-	TRBJ2-7	CASSISGSFFEQYF	TGTGCCAGCAGTATAAGCGGGAGTTTTTTCGAGCAGTACTTC
TRBV30	TRBD1	-	TRBJ1-5	CAWSVRRSRQGFNQPQHF	TGTGCCTGGAGTGTACGTCGGTCGAGACAGGGATTCAATCAGCCCCAGCATTTT
TRBV3-1/TRBV3-2	-	once	TRBJ1-1	CASSPGREAFF	TGTGCCAGCAGCCCTGGGAGGGAAGCTTTCTTT
TRBV9	-	few	TRBJ2-2	CASSVGSTNTGELFF	TGTGCCAGCAGCGTAGGTAGCACGAACACCGGGGAGCTGTTTTTT
TRBV5-1	TRBD2	-	TRBJ2-5	CASSRGLAGGVQETQYF	TGCGCCAGCAGCCGAGGACTAGCGGGAGGGGTCCAAGAGACCCAGTACTTC
TRBV7-8	TRBD2	few	TRBJ2-2	CASSLGSGGITGELFF	TGTGCCAGCAGCTTAGGGTCGGGAGGTATCACCGGGGAGCTGTTTTTT
TRBV19	TRBD1	few	TRBJ1-4	CASRTPGQGDEKLFF	TGTGCCAGTAGAACTCCGGGACAGGGAGATGAAAAACTGTTTTTT
TRBV4-1	-	once	TRBJ2-1	CASSQDPLSRDNEQFF	TGCGCCAGCAGCCAAGATCCACTCTCTAGGGACAATGAGCAATTCTTC
TRBV4-2	TRBD1	-	TRBJ2-7	CASSQDQRGGTSYEQYF	TGTGCCAGCAGCCAAGATCAGAGAGGGGGCACCTCCTACGAGCAGTACTTC
TRBV15	TRBD1	-	TRBJ1-4	CATSSRDRTNEKLFF	TGTGCCACCAGCAGCCGGGACAGAACTAATGAAAAACTGTTTTTT
TRBV19	TRBD2	-	TRBJ2-1	CASSIDPPASGIAYNEQFF	TGTGCCAGTAGTATAGATCCCCCAGCTAGCGGAATTGCCTACAATGAGCAGTTCTTC
TRBV24-1	-	-	TRBJ2-3	CATSVMQGSTDTQYF	TGTGCCACCAGTGTCATGCAGGGGAGCACAGATACGCAGTATTTT
TRBV25-1	-	few	TRBJ2-7	CASSVENGAYEQYF	TGTGCCAGCAGTGTTGAAAACGGGGCCTACGAGCAGTACTTC
TRBV2	TRBD1	-	TRBJ1-6	CASSPGTGGHSPLHF	TGTGCCAGCAGTCCCGGGACAGGCGGCCATTCACCCCTCCACTTT
TRBV11-2	TRBD1	-	TRBJ1-6	CASSSNAGRGHRSSPLHF	TGTGCCAGCAGCTCCAACGCCGGCAGGGGGCATCGTAGTTCACCCCTCCACTTT
TRBV5-1	-	once	TRBJ2-5	CASSLGGERETQYF	TGCGCCAGCAGCTTGGGTGGGGAGAGGGAGACCCAGTACTTC
TRBV7-9	TRBD1	few	TRBJ1-6	CASSSGQGNSPLHF	TGTGCCAGCAGCTCGGGACAGGGTAATTCACCCCTCCACTTT
TRBV29-1	-	-	TRBJ1-5	CSVGGTGNQPQHF	TGCAGCGTTGGGGGGACTGGGAATCAGCCCCAGCATTTT
TRBV3-1/TRBV3-2	-	-	TRBJ1-4	CASSQIHGGDPFF	TGTGCCAGCAGCCAGATCCATGGAGGGGATCCCTTTTTT
TRBV5-1	TRBD1	-	TRBJ1-2	CASSLGTGGAFYGYTF	TGCGCCAGCAGCTTGGGCACAGGGGGCGCATTCTATGGCTACACCTTC
TRBV29-1	TRBD2	many	TRBJ2-2	CSGGTSGAGELFF	TGCAGCGGAGGGACTAGCGGCGCCGGGGAGCTGTTTTTT
TRBV7-9	-	-	TRBJ2-3	CASSSGYTDTQYF	TGTGCCAGCAGCTCAGGGTACACAGATACGCAGTATTTT
TRBV23-1	-	-	TRBJ1-6	CASTRQVSSYNSPLHF	TGCGCCAGCACCAGACAGGTGAGCTCCTATAATTCACCCCTCCACTTT
TRBV5-1	-	-	TRBJ1-6	CASSLAEGGPLHF	TGCGCCAGCAGCTTGGCCGAGGGAGGACCCCTCCACTTT
TRBV13	-	-	TRBJ1-6	CASSAWGDQDYNSPLHF	TGTGCCAGCAGCGCTTGGGGGGACCAAGATTATAATTCACCCCTCCACTTT
TRBV5-1	-	-	TRBJ1-1	CASSFGGGTEAFF	TGCGCCAGCAGCTTTGGCGGAGGAACTGAAGCTTTCTTT
TRBV3-1/TRBV3-2	-	-	TRBJ1-3	CASSQVRRSPGNTIYF	TGTGCCAGCAGCCAAGTAAGGAGGAGTCCTGGAAACACCATATATTTT
TRBV5-1	TRBD1	-	TRBJ2-7	CASSLPGQSSYEQYF	TGCGCCAGCAGCCTCCCGGGACAGAGCTCCTACGAGCAGTACTTC
TRBV5-5	-	-	TRBJ1-2	CASSSTASNYGYTF	TGTGCCAGCAGCTCGACAGCCTCTAACTATGGCTACACCTTC
TRBV11-2	-	-	TRBJ2-7	CASSRTYEQYF	TGTGCCAGCAGTAGGACATACGAGCAGTACTTC
TRBV3-1/TRBV3-2	TRBD1	-	TRBJ1-1	CASSQRTGGTEAFF	TGTGCCAGCAGCCAGAGAACAGGGGGCACTGAAGCTTTCTTT
TRBV19	-	-	TRBJ1-1	CASKYGRNTEAFF	TGTGCCAGTAAGTATGGCAGGAACACTGAAGCTTTCTTT
TRBV2	TRBD1	once	TRBJ1-6	CASSWDRRNNSPLHF	TGTGCCAGCAGTTGGGACAGGCGAAATAATTCACCCCTCCACTTT
TRBV7-6	TRBD2	-	TRBJ2-5	CASSLVLAGEAQTQYF	TGTGCCAGCAGCTTGGTATTAGCGGGAGAGGCACAGACCCAGTACTTC